These 15 T cell receptor beta chains came from one sample sequenced in a study of cytomegalovirus exposure and HLA in healthy donors. PCR primers comprised 60 Vbeta and 13 Jbeta primers. Sequenced by immunoSEQ multiplex PCR; TCRdb stores in-frame clones only, minus some. The table lists approximately 150,000 clones, around four fifths of them singletons. Sequencing was carried out using PBMCs. These receptors all stem from a woman aged 50 to 60 in good health and CMV-seronegative.

In DNA, the CDR3 is TGTGCCTGGAGTGTTAACGCGACAGGGTGGGACTATGGCTACACCTTC. Its translation is CAWSVNATGWDYGYTF. The chain has TRBV30 and TRBJ1-2; 7 bases match TRBD1. This CDR3 is built from 16 residues. Trimming took 0 bases from V and 3 from J; bases not matched to a gene: 10. The germline V gene has CDR1 GTSNPN and CDR2 SVGIG (reference sequence).

This sequence joins TRBV28 and TRBJ1-4; 10 bases match TRBD1. Germline trimming cut 5 bases from V and 6 bases from J; bases unmatched to any gene: 6. The germline CDR1 and CDR2 sequences are MDHEN and SYDVKM. The CDR3 has 15 amino acids. CDR3 sequence reads: CASSIAGTGDEKLFF. The CDR3 region has the DNA TGTGCCAGCAGTATCGCCGGGACAGGGGATGAAAAACTGTTTTTT.

The V and J genes are TRBV20-1 and TRBJ1-4; the D gene is possibly TRBD1 (6 bases). This CDR3 region has 11 residues. Looked up from germline, CDR1 is DFQATT and CDR2 is SNEGSKA (reference sequence). Here the CDR3 reads CTYRVGEKLFF. The CDR3 DNA reads TGCACTTACAGGGTCGGCGAAAAACTGTTTTTT.

This chain uses TRBV7-2 with TRBJ1-5, with D hard to call. The germline V and J ends were trimmed by 1 base and 8 bases, with 18 bases remaining between them. Per germline, CDR1 SGHTA and CDR2 FQGNSA. This CDR3 spans 16 amino acids. CDR3 amino acids: CASSLVGSFGGEPQHF. The CDR3 DNA follows: TGTGCCAGCAGCTTAGTGGGCAGTTTTGGCGGGGAGCCCCAGCATTTT.

This sequence joins TRBV25-1 and TRBJ1-1; D is unclear. Looked up from germline, CDR1 is MGHDK and CDR2 is SYGVNS. Trimming pared 1 base from V and 5 bases from J, leaving 11 bases between. The CDR3 covers 14 residues. CDR3 loop: CASSEWAPRTEAFF. The CDR3 coding sequence is TGTGCCAGCAGTGAATGGGCCCCCAGAACTGAAGCTTTCTTT. Complete variable domain (other parts from reference TRBV25-1 and TRBJ1-1): EADIYQTPRYLVIGTGKKITLECSQTMGHDKMYWYQQDPGMELHLIHYSYGVNSTEKGDLSSESTVSRIRTEHFPLTLESARPSHTSQYLCASSEWAPRTEAFFGQGTRLTVV.

The chain uses TRBV9 and TRBJ1-4; TRBD1 might be the D (6 bases). The germline CDR1 and CDR2 sequences are SGDLS and YYNGEE. The CDR3 spans 15 residues. Deletions cut 0 bases from V and 4 bases from J, with 10 bases between. CDR3 sequence: CASSVGGDINEKLFF. CDR3 sequence (DNA): TGTGCCAGCAGCGTAGGTGGGGACATTAATGAAAAACTGTTTTTT.

About this clone itself: The sample has other DNA sequences that encode this CDR3 too. V gene TRBV5-1 combines with J gene TRBJ2-1, with a tentative D call TRBD2 (5 bases). The CDR3 totals 14 residues. V was shortened by 3 bases and J by 4 bases, with 11 bases between the two germline ends. CDR1 is SGHRS and CDR2 is YFSETQ in the germline V gene. CDR3: CASSSSGGYNEQFF. For the CDR3, the DNA is TGCGCCAGCAGCTCCTCCGGCGGGTACAATGAGCAGTTCTTC.

The chain recombines TRBV19 with TRBJ1-2; TRBD1 matches 7 bases. Germline values: CDR1 LNHDA, CDR2 SQIVND (reference sequence). The CDR3 loop spans 14 amino acids. Trimming cost V 5 bases and J 7 bases; bases outside gene matches: 10. The CDR3 nucleotides are TGTGCCAGTAGTGGGACAGCCGCGTCCGGTGGCTACACCTTC. It codes for CASSGTAASGGYTF.

The V call is TRBV28, the J call TRBJ2-1, with D tentatively TRBD2 (7 bases). This CDR3 is 15 amino acids long. CDR1 is MDHEN and CDR2 is SYDVKM in the germline V gene. Between the trimmed V and J ends, which lost 5 bases and 5 bases, there was a span of 16 bases. CDR3 loop: CASSVGRGPHNEQFF. The DNA of the CDR3 is TGTGCCAGCAGTGTCGGGCGGGGGCCCCACAATGAGCAGTTCTTC.

This chain joins TRBV7-9 and TRBJ2-1; no definite D call. The ends were cut back, 1 base at V and 6 bases at J, with 4 bases in the middle. Looked up from germline, CDR1 is SEHNR and CDR2 is FQNEAQ (reference sequence). The CDR3 totals 12 residues. The CDR3 reads CASSLGLNEQFF. Written as DNA, the CDR3 is TGTGCCAGCAGCTTAGGGCTCAATGAGCAGTTCTTC.

The genes are TRBV4-2 and TRBJ2-1; TRBD2 matches at 8 bases. There are 16 residues in the CDR3. Trimming at V came to 4 bases and at J to 3 bases, leaving 8 bases not matched to a gene. Germline values: CDR1 LGHNA, CDR2 YNFKEQ. CDR3 region: CASSLESGGGYNEQFF. Here the CDR3 DNA reads TGTGCCAGCAGCCTTGAATCGGGAGGGGGCTACAATGAGCAGTTCTTC.

The rearrangement links TRBV29-1 to TRBJ2-5, with TRBD2 matching over 8 bases. J gave up 3 bases and V 7 bases, and 4 bases lay outside the gene matches. CDR1 is SQVTM and CDR2 is ANQGSEA in the germline V gene. CDR3 length: 12 amino acids. The CDR3 spells CSGREGEETQYF. CDR3 DNA sequence: TGCAGCGGCCGGGAGGGCGAAGAGACCCAGTACTTC.

This clone was seen a few times. The chain combines TRBV2 with TRBJ2-7; D might be TRBD2 (6 bases). CDR3 size: 14 residues. With 4 bases removed from V and 4 bases from J, the gap between germline ends came to 14 bases. The germline gives CDR1 SNHLY, CDR2 FYNNEI. The CDR3: CASSASEWTYEQYF. The CDR3 bases are TGTGCCAGCAGTGCTAGCGAATGGACTTACGAGCAGTACTTC.

The chain joins TRBV5-6 to TRBJ1-4; D gene unclear. V was clipped by 3 bases and J by 0 bases, with 12 bases between them. The CDR3 loop spans 16 amino acids. Germline lookup yields CDR1 SGHDT and CDR2 YYEEEE. The CDR3 DNA sequence: TGTGCCAGCAGCTCAGACTTGTTTGCAACTAATGAAAAACTGTTTTTT. Its translation is CASSSDLFATNEKLFF. Combining the CDR3 with reference TRBV5-6 and TRBJ1-4 gives the whole variable domain DAGVTQSPTHLIKTRGQQVTLRCSPKSGHDTVSWYQQALGQGPQFIFQYYEEEERQRGNFPDRFSGHQFPNYSSELNVNALLLGDSALYLCASSSDLFATNEKLFFGSGTQLSVL.

This chain joins TRBV7-9 and TRBJ1-1; 11 bases are a match to TRBD1. The V segment lost 4 bases and the J segment 2 bases; nucleotides outside the gene matches: 6. Germline CDR1 is SEHNR and CDR2 is FQNEAQ (reference sequence). This CDR3 is 16 amino acids long. The CDR3 bases are TGTGCCAGCAGCTCGGACAGGGGGCGCCTCAACACTGAAGCTTTCTTT. Protein sequence: CASSSDRGRLNTEAFF.